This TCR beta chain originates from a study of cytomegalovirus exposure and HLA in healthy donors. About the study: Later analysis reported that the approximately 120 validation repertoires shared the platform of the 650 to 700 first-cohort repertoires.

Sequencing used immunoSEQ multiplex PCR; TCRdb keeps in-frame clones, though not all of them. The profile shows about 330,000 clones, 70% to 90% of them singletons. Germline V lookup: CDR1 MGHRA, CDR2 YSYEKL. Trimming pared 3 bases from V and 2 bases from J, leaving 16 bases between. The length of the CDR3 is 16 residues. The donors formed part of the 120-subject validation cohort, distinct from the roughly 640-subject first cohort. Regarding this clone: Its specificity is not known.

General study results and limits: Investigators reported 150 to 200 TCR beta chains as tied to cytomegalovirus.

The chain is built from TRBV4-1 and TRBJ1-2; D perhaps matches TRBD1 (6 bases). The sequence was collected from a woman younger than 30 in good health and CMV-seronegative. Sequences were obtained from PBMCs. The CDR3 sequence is CASSQTPTGLNYGYTF. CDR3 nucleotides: TGCGCCAGCAGCCAGACCCCCACAGGGTTGAACTATGGCTACACCTTC.